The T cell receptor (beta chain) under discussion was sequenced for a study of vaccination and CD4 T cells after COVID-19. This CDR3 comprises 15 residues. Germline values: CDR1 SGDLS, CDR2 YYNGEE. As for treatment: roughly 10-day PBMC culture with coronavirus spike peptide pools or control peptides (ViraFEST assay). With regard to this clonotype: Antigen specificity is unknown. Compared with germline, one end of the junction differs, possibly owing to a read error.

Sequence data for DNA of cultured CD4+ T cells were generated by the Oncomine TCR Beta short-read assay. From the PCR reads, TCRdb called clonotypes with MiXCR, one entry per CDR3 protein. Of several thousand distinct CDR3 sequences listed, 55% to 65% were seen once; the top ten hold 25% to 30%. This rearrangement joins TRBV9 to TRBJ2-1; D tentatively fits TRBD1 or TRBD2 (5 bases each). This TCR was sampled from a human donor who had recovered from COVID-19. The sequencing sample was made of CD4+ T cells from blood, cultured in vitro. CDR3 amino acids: CASSPRDGRNPPRDF. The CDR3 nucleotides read TGTGCCAGCAGCCCTAGGGACGGACGGAACCCTCCGCGAGACTTC.